The rows below give T cell receptor beta chains drawn from one sample of a study of T cell responses to AZD1222 COVID-19 vaccine. Assay used: immunoSEQ multiplex PCR; TCRdb lists only in-frame clones, some missing. The sample has roughly 100,000 clones, roughly 80% seen once; the top ten hold 4.5% to 6%. Sequences were derived from peripheral blood, sampled on day 0 of AZD1222 vaccination. Source of these receptors: an adult in good health. Both conserved end residues are part of each CDR3. A D gene is named only where the DNA matches it firmly. Rows give clone size only sometimes, using once, few, many, or a class for an expanded clone.

>TRBJ2-7|-|TRBV7-9|-
TGTGCCAGCAGCGTAGCCGGGACCTACGAGCAGTACTTC
CASSVAGTYEQYF
>TRBJ2-3|-|TRBV5-1|-
TGCGCCAGCAGCCTACTGGTGTGGAGCACAGATACGCAGTATTTT
CASSLLVWSTDTQYF
>TRBJ1-3|-|TRBV6-5|-
TGTGCCAGCACGTTGGGAGGGGTAGGGAACACCATATATTTT
CASTLGGVGNTIYF
>TRBJ1-2|-|TRBV6-1|-
TGTGCCAGCAGTGAACTTCCAGAGCAAGGGGGTAGGACCTTC
CASSELPEQGGRTF
>TRBJ2-7|-|TRBV7-2|-
TGTGCCAGCAGCTCAGCGTCCTGGGGCGAGCAGTACTTC
CASSSASWGEQYF
>TRBJ1-2|-|TRBV2|-
TGTGCCAGCAACCCAGGGAAAGGCTACACCTTC
CASNPGKGYTF
>TRBJ2-2|-|TRBV11-3|-
TGTGCCAGCAGCTCCGGGGCAACGGCTAATAGCGGGGAGCTGTTTTTT
CASSSGATANSGELFF
>TRBJ2-7|-|TRBV6-5|TRBD2
TGTGCCGCGGGGGAGGTCCTAGACGAGCAGTACTTC
CAAGEVLDEQYF
>TRBJ2-5|-|TRBV30|-
TGTGCCTGGAGGGGGGGAGAGACCCAGTACTTC
CAWRGGETQYF
>TRBJ1-4|-|TRBV5-1|TRBD1
TGCGCCAGCAGCCTCCTAGAACAGGGGCCCGTCTTCTTT
CASSLLEQGPVFF
>TRBJ2-2|-|TRBV5-5|-
TGTGCCAGCAGCTTCCGGTCAAACACCGGGGAGCTGTTTTTT
CASSFRSNTGELFF
>TRBJ1-6|few|TRBV9|-
TGTGCCAGCGGGCCAGGTCTCAATTCACCCCTCCACTTT
CASGPGLNSPLHF
>TRBJ1-1|few|TRBV5-1|-
TGCGCCAGCAGTCGGAGGGGTCAGCAGAACACTGAAGCTTTCTTT
CASSRRGQQNTEAFF
>TRBJ1-1|-|TRBV12-3/TRBV12-4|-
TGTGCCAGCAGTTCCCTGGGGGTTGCTGAAGCTTTCTTT
CASSSLGVAEAFF
>TRBJ2-7|-|TRBV5-1|TRBD1
TGCGCCAGCAGCCCCCCGGGACAGTTCTACGAGCAGTACTTC
CASSPPGQFYEQYF
>TRBJ1-1|few|TRBV15|-
TGTGCCACCAGCAGAGACTTGACCGGTTACACTGAAGCTTTCTTT
CATSRDLTGYTEAFF
>TRBJ1-6|-|TRBV27|-
TGTGCCAGCAGAAGGGTTGACTATAATTCACCCCTCCACTTT
CASRRVDYNSPLHF
>TRBJ1-1|-|TRBV7-9|-
TGTGCCAGCAGCTTGGGCCAGTCAAACACTGAAGCTTTCTTT
CASSLGQSNTEAFF
>TRBJ1-3|once|TRBV4-1|TRBD1
TGCGCCAGCAGCCAAGATGCAGGGGGCTCTGGAAACACCATATATTTT
CASSQDAGGSGNTIYF
>TRBJ1-1|-|TRBV11-2|-
TGTGCCAGCAGCTTAGTTGGGGGGATGAACACTGAAGCTTTCTTT
CASSLVGGMNTEAFF
>TRBJ1-2|once|TRBV10-2|-
TGCGCCAGCAACATCATGGCTGGGTGGATTGGGGGCTACACCTTC
CASNIMAGWIGGYTF
>TRBJ2-7|-|TRBV19|-
TGTGCCAGTAACCAGGGCAGCTCCTACGAGCAGTACTTC
CASNQGSSYEQYF
>TRBJ1-1|-|TRBV5-1|-
TGCGCCAGCAGCTTGGGAACCGGGACGTTGGCCAGCGGGAACACTGAAGCTTTCTTT
CASSLGTGTLASGNTEAFF
>TRBJ1-4|-|TRBV18|TRBD1
TGTGCCAGCTCACCACCGGGACAGGGGACTGAAAAACTGTTTTTT
CASSPPGQGTEKLFF
>TRBJ1-4|-|TRBV25-1|TRBD1
TGTGCCAGCAGTGACTTCGAGGGGGCAGGTGGAGAAAAACTGTTTTTT
CASSDFEGAGGEKLFF
>TRBJ2-1|-|TRBV20-1|-
TGCAGTGCTAGTGGCGGGGGCAGCTCCTACAATGAGCAGTTCTTC
CSASGGGSSYNEQFF
>TRBJ1-2|-|TRBV6-2/TRBV6-3|-
TGTGCCAGCAGTAGGACGGGGGCTGGCTACACCTTC
CASSRTGAGYTF
>TRBJ2-1|-|TRBV11-3|-
TGTGCCAGCAGCTTGGGCGGGGTCTACAATGAGCAGTTCTTC
CASSLGGVYNEQFF
>TRBJ1-2|few|TRBV6-5|-
TGTGCCAGCGTAGAGGATAACTATGGCTACACCTTC
CASVEDNYGYTF
>TRBJ2-7|-|TRBV6-6|-
TGTGCCAGCAGCCCCTCTACGGAGCAGTACTTC
CASSPSTEQYF
>TRBJ1-2|-|TRBV15|-
TGTGCCACCAGCAGAGGGGGTCAGATCTATGGCTACACCTTC
CATSRGGQIYGYTF
>TRBJ1-4|-|TRBV5-1|-
TGCGCCAGCAGCTCCCCGGGTCCGGGAGATGAAAAACTGTTTTTT
CASSSPGPGDEKLFF
>TRBJ1-1|-|TRBV4-1|-
TGCGCCAGCTCAATCCACTCAGGGGCCATGAACACTGAAGCTTTCTTT
CASSIHSGAMNTEAFF
>TRBJ2-1|-|TRBV6-1|-
TGTGCCAGCAGGACGTCAGGGACTGAGGAGCAGTTCTTC
CASRTSGTEEQFF
>TRBJ2-2|-|TRBV7-2|TRBD1
TGTGCCAGCAGCTTAAGGACAGGGGGCGCGACCGGGGAGCTGTTTTTT
CASSLRTGGATGELFF
>TRBJ1-1|few|TRBV19|TRBD1
TGTGCCAGTATGCCGACAGGGGGCAACACTGAAGCTTTCTTT
CASMPTGGNTEAFF
>TRBJ1-1|-|TRBV7-2|TRBD1
TGTGCCAGCAGCTTGGTGGACAGGGCGATGGCTTTCTTT
CASSLVDRAMAFF
>TRBJ2-5|-|TRBV2|-
TGTGCCAGACTGGGACTGGGCCAAGAGACCCAGTACTTC
CARLGLGQETQYF
>TRBJ1-1|-|TRBV7-9|-
TGTGCCAGCAGCTTAGATTCAGGGGCGAACACTGAAGCTTTCTTT
CASSLDSGANTEAFF
>TRBJ1-3|-|TRBV23-1|-
TGCGCCAGCAGTCAATCCCCCCGAAACACCATATATTTT
CASSQSPRNTIYF
>TRBJ2-5|-|TRBV13|TRBD2
TGTGCCAGCAGCTTTAAGCGGGGGGGCCTGGAGACCCAGTACTTC
CASSFKRGGLETQYF
>TRBJ2-1|few|TRBV4-2|-
TGTGCCAGCAGCCAAGTAAGGGGGGCAACGTCCCTCCCGTTCTTC
CASSQVRGATSLPFF
>TRBJ2-5|-|TRBV12-3/TRBV12-4|-
TGTGCCAGCAGTTTATCAGGGATGGAGACCCAGTACTTC
CASSLSGMETQYF
>TRBJ1-4|-|TRBV4-3|-
TGCGCCAGCAGCTACACAGTCCGTAATGAAAAACTGTTTTTT
CASSYTVRNEKLFF